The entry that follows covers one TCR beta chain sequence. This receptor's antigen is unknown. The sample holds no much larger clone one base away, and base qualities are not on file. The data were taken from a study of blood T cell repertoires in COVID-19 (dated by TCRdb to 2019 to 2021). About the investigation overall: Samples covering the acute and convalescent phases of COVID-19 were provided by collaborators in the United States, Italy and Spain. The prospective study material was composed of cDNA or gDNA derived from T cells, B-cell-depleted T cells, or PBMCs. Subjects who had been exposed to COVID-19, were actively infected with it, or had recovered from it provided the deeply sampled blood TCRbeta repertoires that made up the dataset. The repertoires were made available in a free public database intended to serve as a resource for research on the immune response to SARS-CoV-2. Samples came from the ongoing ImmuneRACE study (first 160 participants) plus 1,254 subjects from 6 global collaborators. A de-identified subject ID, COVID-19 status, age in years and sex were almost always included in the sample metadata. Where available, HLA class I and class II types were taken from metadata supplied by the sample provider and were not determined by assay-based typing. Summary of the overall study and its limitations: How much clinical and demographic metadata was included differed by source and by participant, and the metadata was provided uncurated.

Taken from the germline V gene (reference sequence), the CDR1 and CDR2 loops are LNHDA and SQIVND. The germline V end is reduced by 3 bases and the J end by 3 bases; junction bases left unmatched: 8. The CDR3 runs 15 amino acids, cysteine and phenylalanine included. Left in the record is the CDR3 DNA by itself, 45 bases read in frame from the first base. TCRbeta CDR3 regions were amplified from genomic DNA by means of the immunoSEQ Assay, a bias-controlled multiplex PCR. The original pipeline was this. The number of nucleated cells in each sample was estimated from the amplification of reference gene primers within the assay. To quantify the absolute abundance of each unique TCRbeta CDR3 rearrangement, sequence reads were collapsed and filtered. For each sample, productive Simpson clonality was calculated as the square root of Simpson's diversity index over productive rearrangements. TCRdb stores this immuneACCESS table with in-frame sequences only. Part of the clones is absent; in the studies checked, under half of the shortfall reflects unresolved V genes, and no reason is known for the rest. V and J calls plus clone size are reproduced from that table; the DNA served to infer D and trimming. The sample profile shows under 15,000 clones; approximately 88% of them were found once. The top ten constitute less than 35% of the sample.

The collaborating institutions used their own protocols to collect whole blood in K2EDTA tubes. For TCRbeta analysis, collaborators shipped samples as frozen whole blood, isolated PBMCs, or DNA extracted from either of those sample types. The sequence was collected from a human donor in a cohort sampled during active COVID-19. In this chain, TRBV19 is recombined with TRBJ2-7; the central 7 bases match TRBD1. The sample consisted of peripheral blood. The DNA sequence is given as TGTGCCAGTAGTATCATAGCCAGGACAGGCTACGAGCAGTACTTC. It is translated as CASSIIARTGYEQYF.